The 26 T cell receptor beta chains given below trace back to one sample, sequenced in a study of cytomegalovirus exposure and HLA in healthy donors. PCR involved 60 Vbeta and 13 Jbeta primers. The data were produced by immunoSEQ multiplex PCR, yet TCRdb's version contains in-frame clones alone and is incomplete. Altogether 80,000 or so clones are present, about three quarters being singletons, with the ten largest covering around 10%. Sequenced material: PBMCs. The origin of the receptors is a middle-aged woman in good health and CMV-seropositive.

This clone was seen only a few times. The chain combines TRBV6-5 with TRBJ2-7; possibly TRBD1 for D (6 bases). The CDR3 covers 12 residues. The germline CDR1 and CDR2 sequences are MNHEY and SVGAGI. Between the trimmed V and J ends, which lost 4 bases and 9 bases, there was a span of 13 bases. CDR3 DNA: TGTGCCAGCAGTTTGGGGGCCGGTAGGCAGTACTTC. Translated, it gives CASSLGAGRQYF.

J is TRBJ1-5 and V is TRBV6-4; no clear D gene. In germline, CDR1 is MRHNA, CDR2 SNTAGT. V lost 8 bases and J 6 bases, leaving 17 bases between the germline ends. The CDR3 consists of 14 residues. CDR3 in amino acids: CASGGSQVTQPQHF. The CDR3 coding sequence is TGTGCCAGCGGAGGGTCCCAGGTGACTCAGCCCCAGCATTTT.

This rearrangement joins TRBV7-9 to TRBJ2-5; 9 positions match TRBD2. The closer fit of TRBJ2-7 to the DNA end suggests the J call may be wrong. The germline V gene encodes CDR1 SEHNR and CDR2 FQNEAQ (reference sequence). The CDR3 has 15 residues. The CDR3 DNA reads as TGTGCCAGCAGCTTAGGGACTAGCGTAAACAACGAGCAGTACTTC. Translating gives CASSLGTSVNNEQYF.

The V gene is TRBV6-1, the J gene TRBJ2-3; D gene uncertain. Germline lookup yields CDR1 MNHNS and CDR2 SASEGT. The CDR3 extends over 13 amino acids. V was trimmed by 4 bases and J by 6 bases, leaving 11 bases between them. The chain's CDR3 is CASSATYSDTQYF. The CDR3 DNA is TGTGCCAGCAGTGCCACTTATTCGGATACGCAGTATTTT.

The gene calls are TRBV19 and TRBJ2-7; no definite D call. Looked up from germline, CDR1 is LNHDA and CDR2 is SQIVND (reference sequence). The CDR3 runs 14 residues. The V gene lost 3 bases and the J gene lost 7 bases, with 16 bases spanning the gap. CDR3 in DNA: TGTGCCAGTAGTATTCAGGTGGCAGGTTCGGAGCAGTACTTC. It yields the protein CASSIQVAGSEQYF.

The rearrangement joins TRBV4-1 to TRBJ2-3, with TRBD1 matching over 9 bases. This CDR3 has 15 residues. In germline, CDR1 is MGHRA, CDR2 YSYEKL. V lost 2 bases and J lost 4; bases outside the gene matches: 4. This CDR3 is CASSQRTGAADTQYF. CDR3 coding DNA: TGCGCCAGCAGCCAAAGGACAGGGGCGGCAGATACGCAGTATTTT.

The chain has TRBV30 and TRBJ1-2; D perhaps matches TRBD1 (6 bases). The CDR3 totals 13 residues. Germline CDR1 GTSNPN, CDR2 SVGIG (reference sequence). V gave up 2 bases and J gave up 5 bases, with 12 bases separating them. CDR3 nucleotides: TGTGCCTGGAGTAACACAGGGTCGTATGGCTACACCTTC. Protein sequence: CAWSNTGSYGYTF.

The chain carries TRBV5-4 and TRBJ2-4; D may be TRBD2 (6 bases). This CDR3 has 13 amino acids. Per the germline V gene, CDR1 is SGHNT and CDR2 is YYREEE (reference sequence). The V and J ends lost 10 bases and 5 bases respectively, with 16 bases between them. CDR3 nucleotide sequence: TGTGCCGGGAGGAGGGTTGGGGAAAACATTCAGTACTTC. This sequence encodes CAGRRVGENIQYF.

The CDR3 nucleotides read TGTGCCAGCAGTTATCAAGCCCCAGGGGGAAACAATCAGCCCCAGCATTTT. Its translation: CASSYQAPGGNNQPQHF. The chain has TRBV27 and TRBJ1-5; 7 nucleotides align to TRBD1. Per the germline V gene, CDR1 is MNHEY and CDR2 is SMNVEV (reference sequence). The CDR3 loop spans 17 amino acids. After removal of 4 bases from V and 3 bases from J, the junction contained 12 bases not matched to a gene.

This chain links TRBV29-1 with TRBJ2-7; D may be TRBD2 (6 bases). V was trimmed by 1 base and J by 2 bases, leaving 6 bases between them. CDR1 SQVTM and CDR2 ANQGSEA come from the germline V gene. The CDR3 is 12 residues long. CDR3 loop: CSVEGEAYEQYF. CDR3 DNA: TGCAGCGTTGAAGGGGAGGCCTACGAGCAGTACTTC.

The chain links TRBV4-1 to TRBJ1-1; a weak D match, TRBD1 (5 bases). This CDR3 has 16 residues. V dropped 4 bases and J dropped 2 bases, with 17 bases sitting between them. Germline V CDR1 and CDR2: MGHRA, YSYEKL. The CDR3 DNA reads as TGCGCCAGCAGCCCACGGAGGGGAGTTCGAAACACTGAAGCTTTCTTT. Translation gives CASSPRRGVRNTEAFF.

The CDR3 here is CASSPDRGGYGYTF. The CDR3 DNA reads as TGTGCCAGCAGCCCCGACAGGGGGGGCTATGGCTACACCTTC. The genes are TRBV5-4 and TRBJ1-2; 9 bases align to TRBD1. The germline V gene encodes CDR1 SGHNT and CDR2 YYREEE (reference sequence). V lost 4 bases, J lost 4 bases, and 5 bases stayed unmatched. The CDR3 consists of 14 residues.

This clone was counted between two and nine times. CDR3 sequence: CASSEAGGGPDTQYF. The CDR3 DNA sequence: TGTGCCAGCAGTGAAGCGGGCGGAGGACCGGATACGCAGTATTTT. The chain joins TRBV6-1 to TRBJ2-3; maybe TRBD2 (5 bases). CDR1 and CDR2 from the germline V gene are MNHNS and SASEGT. Trimming stripped 0 bases from V and 6 bases from J, with 13 bases between. This CDR3 has 15 residues.

The sample holds a few counts of this clone. V usage is TRBV2 and J usage is TRBJ1-4; D unresolved. The CDR3 has 11 amino acids. Looked up from germline, CDR1 is SNHLY and CDR2 is FYNNEI. The V gene lost 7 bases and the J gene lost 10 bases, with 10 bases spanning the gap. The CDR3 bases are TGTGCCAGCACTGAGTCCGGAAAACTGTTTTTT. Translated, it gives CASTESGKLFF.

The rearrangement links TRBV18 to TRBJ2-5; TRBD2 matches at 8 bases. The CDR3 extends over 14 amino acids. The V and J ends lost 6 bases and 3 bases, in that order; junction bases with no gene match: 6. The germline V gene has CDR1 KGHSH and CDR2 LQKENI. The CDR3: CASSRGAGEETQYF. The CDR3 DNA is TGTGCCAGCTCTCGCGGAGCGGGGGAAGAGACCCAGTACTTC.

The chain couples TRBV19 to TRBJ2-5; TRBD2 matches 9 bases. This CDR3 spans 15 amino acids. Trimming removed 3 bases from V and 1 base from J; junction bases left unmatched: 3. Germline V CDR1 and CDR2: LNHDA, SQIVND (reference sequence). For the CDR3, the DNA is TGTGCCAGTAGTATTGCTAGCGGGGTCCAAGAGACCCAGTACTTC. It specifies CASSIASGVQETQYF.

The chain has TRBV7-9 and TRBJ1-3, with D uncertain. This CDR3 has 16 amino acids. Between the trimmed V and J ends, which lost 1 base and 0 bases, there was a span of 10 bases. Germline values: CDR1 SEHNR, CDR2 FQNEAQ (reference sequence). CDR3 residues: CASSLVGRASGNTIYF. CDR3 nucleotide sequence: TGTGCCAGCAGCTTAGTAGGGAGAGCCTCTGGAAACACCATATATTTT.

The rearrangement uses TRBV27 and TRBJ1-1; no clear D gene. V was clipped by 8 bases and J by 0 bases, with 13 bases between them. The germline gives CDR1 MNHEY, CDR2 SMNVEV (reference sequence). The CDR3 is 14 amino acids. The CDR3 loop is CASHSLTVNTEAFF. In DNA, the CDR3 is TGTGCCAGCCACTCCCTCACCGTGAACACTGAAGCTTTCTTT.

CDR3: CASSLGLANTGELFF. The CDR3 bases are TGTGCCAGCAGCTTAGGGCTAGCGAACACCGGGGAGCTGTTTTTT. The V call is TRBV11-2, the J call TRBJ2-2; the D is unclear. Trimming took off 1 base at V and 0 bases at J, with 6 bases between the two ends. CDR1 is SGHAT and CDR2 is FQNNGV in the germline V gene. This CDR3 has 15 amino acids.

A single count supports this clone. V gene TRBV5-1 combines with J gene TRBJ1-4; maybe TRBD1 (5 bases). CDR3 size: 17 residues. Germline loops: CDR1 SGHRS, CDR2 YFSETQ. Trimming removed 5 bases from V and 0 bases from J, with 17 bases in between. The CDR3 nucleotides are TGCGCCAGCAGTCAGGGAATCGATGGTGCAACTAATGAAAAACTGTTTTTT. This gives the protein CASSQGIDGATNEKLFF.

In its sample, this clone was seen once. This chain links TRBV7-2 with TRBJ2-4, with D maybe TRBD1 (6 bases). Germline V lookup: CDR1 SGHTA, CDR2 FQGNSA. Trimming stripped 5 bases from V and 5 bases from J, with 10 bases between. The CDR3 has 13 amino acids. CDR3 residues: CASSPDRENIQYF. The CDR3 nucleotides are TGTGCCAGCAGCCCGGACAGAGAAAACATTCAGTACTTC.

CDR3 loop: CASNQLADTQYF. The DNA of the CDR3 is TGTGCCAGCAACCAGCTAGCAGATACGCAGTATTTT. The V gene is TRBV6-6, the J gene TRBJ2-3; D not certain. The V gene's germline CDR1 is MNHNY and CDR2 SVGAGI (reference sequence). The CDR3 loop spans 12 amino acids. The ends were cut back, 7 bases at V and 4 bases at J, with 9 bases in the middle.

The chain has TRBV10-3 and TRBJ2-5, with 8 positions matching TRBD2. The CDR3 runs 14 residues. Looked up from germline, CDR1 is ENHRY and CDR2 is SYGVKD. The junction had 5 bases not matched to a gene; V was cut back by 6 bases and J by 2 bases. CDR3 loop: CAISERGSQETQYF. In DNA, the CDR3 is TGTGCCATCAGCGAGCGGGGGTCTCAAGAGACCCAGTACTTC.

This clone was counted between two and nine times. The chain links TRBV12-5 to TRBJ2-7; D possibly corresponds to TRBD2 (6 bases). CDR1 and CDR2 (germline): LGHNT, FRNRAP. Between the trimmed V and J ends, which lost 0 bases and 5 bases, there was a span of 11 bases. The CDR3 is made up of 14 amino acids. Here the CDR3 DNA reads TGTGCTAGTGGTTTGGTAGGGAGGACACACGAGCAGTACTTC. It encodes CASGLVGRTHEQYF.

This sequence joins TRBV6-5 and TRBJ1-5; unclear D gene. V lost 4 bases and J lost 4, with 17 bases in between. CDR3 length equals 16 residues. Germline V gene data show CDR1 as MNHEY and CDR2 as SVGAGI. CDR3: CASSSLAGIRNQPQHF. Written as DNA, the CDR3 is TGTGCCAGCAGTTCCCTCGCCGGGATCAGAAATCAGCCCCAGCATTTT.

The V and J genes are TRBV19 and TRBJ1-2, with 9 bases matching TRBD1. V lost 6 bases, J lost 10 bases, and 18 bases stayed unmatched. CDR1 is LNHDA and CDR2 is SQIVND in the germline V gene (reference sequence). CDR3 length: 16 amino acids. CDR3 sequence: CASRQGGNRGPLDYTF. CDR3 nucleotide sequence: TGTGCCAGTAGGCAGGGTGGGAACAGGGGGCCTTTGGACTACACCTTC.